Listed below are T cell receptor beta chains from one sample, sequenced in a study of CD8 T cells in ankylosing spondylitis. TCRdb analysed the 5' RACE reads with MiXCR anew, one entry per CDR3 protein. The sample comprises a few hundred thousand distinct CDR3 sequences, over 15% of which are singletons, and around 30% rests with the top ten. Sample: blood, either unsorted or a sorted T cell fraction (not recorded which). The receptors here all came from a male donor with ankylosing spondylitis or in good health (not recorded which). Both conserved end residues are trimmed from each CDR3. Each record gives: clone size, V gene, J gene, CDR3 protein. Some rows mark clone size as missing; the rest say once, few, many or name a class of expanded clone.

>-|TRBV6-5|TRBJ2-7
ASSSWGPSYEQY
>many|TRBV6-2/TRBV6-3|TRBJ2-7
ASSYSRLAGSYEQY
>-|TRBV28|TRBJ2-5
ASSLGLVQRETQY
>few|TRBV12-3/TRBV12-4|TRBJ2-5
ASSSPQGSETQY
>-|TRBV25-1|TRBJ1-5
ASKGRENQPQH
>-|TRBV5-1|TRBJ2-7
ASSPWGVSYEQY
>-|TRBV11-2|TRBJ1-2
ASSLNAGYHYGYT
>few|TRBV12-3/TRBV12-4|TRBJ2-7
ASSLALFYEQY
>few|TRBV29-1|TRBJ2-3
SVEDLAAGGIDTQY
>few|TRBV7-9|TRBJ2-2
ASSLRQGTTGELF
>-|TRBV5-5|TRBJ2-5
ASSSRDLNQETQY
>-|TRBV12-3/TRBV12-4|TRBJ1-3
ASSLRDRGLGNTIY
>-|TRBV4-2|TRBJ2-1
ASSQEEDGEQF
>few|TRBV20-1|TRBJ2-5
SAREGGSKETQY
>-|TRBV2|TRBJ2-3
ASSESVTDTQY
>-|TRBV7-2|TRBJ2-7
ASSLDKGGTEQY
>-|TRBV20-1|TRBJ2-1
SAKPFRASYNEQF
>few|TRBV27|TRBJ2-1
ASGEMAGGEQF
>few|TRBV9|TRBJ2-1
ASSPHGNYNEQF
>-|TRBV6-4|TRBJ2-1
ASSDSMIGQGFSNEQF
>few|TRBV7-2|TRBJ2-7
ASSVSRDSYEQY
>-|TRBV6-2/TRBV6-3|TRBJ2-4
ASRQGYTKNIQY
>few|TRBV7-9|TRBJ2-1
ASSLVFGNEQF
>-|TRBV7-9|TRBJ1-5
ASSSPGEQPQH
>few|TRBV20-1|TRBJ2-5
SARDLREGQEETQY
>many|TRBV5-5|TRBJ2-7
ASRAVSSGIGEQY
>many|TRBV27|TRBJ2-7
ASSLSRGEKSYEQY
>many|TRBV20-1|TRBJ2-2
SASLGNTGELF
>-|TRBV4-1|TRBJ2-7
ASSQTGGGEQY
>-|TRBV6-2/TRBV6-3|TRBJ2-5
ASSAKTGAEQETQY
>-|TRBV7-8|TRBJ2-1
ASVPIGGLTYNEQF
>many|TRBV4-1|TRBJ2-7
ASSQSEVDEQY
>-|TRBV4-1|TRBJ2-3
ASSQVLAADTDTQY
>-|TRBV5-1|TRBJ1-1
ASSSYQGGMNTEAF
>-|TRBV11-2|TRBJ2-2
ASSPPVAWGGEPF
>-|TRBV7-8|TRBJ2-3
ASSLMRGWTDTQY
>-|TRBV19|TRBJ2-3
ASRLFETQY
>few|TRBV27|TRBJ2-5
ASSLWGPGQETQY
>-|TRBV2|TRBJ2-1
ASSGTSGRAIRGDNEQF
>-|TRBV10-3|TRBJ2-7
AISDGRQDDEQY
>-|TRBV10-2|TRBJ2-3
ASSDSLYTQY
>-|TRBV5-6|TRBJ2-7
ASSISASGSSDQY
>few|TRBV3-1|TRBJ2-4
ASSHTSGNIQY
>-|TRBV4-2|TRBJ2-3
ASSQGEAVAAGTQY
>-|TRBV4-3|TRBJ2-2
ASSQDWREGGTGELF
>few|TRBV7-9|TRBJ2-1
ASSPTDPYNEQF
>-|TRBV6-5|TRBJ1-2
ASSYVGQGEGYT
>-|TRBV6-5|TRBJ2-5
ASSYSAGETQY
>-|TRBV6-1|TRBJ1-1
ASGGGRNTEAF
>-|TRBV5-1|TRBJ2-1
ASSGAGGYEQF
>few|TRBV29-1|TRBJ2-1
SVEDYDSYNEQF